This T cell receptor (beta chain) was profiled in a study of T-cell memory formation after mild COVID-19. Turning to the study itself: Largely donor-specific sequence clusters came from a couple of donors. General study points: Clonal second-wave expansions that peaked on day 37 had unconfirmed SARS-CoV-2 specificity. Those CD4+ clones that contracted were mainly in CM and EM (CD8+ ones in EMRA). Memory from before infection featured some responding clones, which suggests cross-reactive memory joined.

Note on this clonotype: Its antigen is not identified.

Each CDR3 protein is one row after TCRdb ran MiXCR on the 5' RACE reads. The table has around 390,000 distinct CDR3 sequences, roughly 15% seen once; the top ten hold roughly 21%. The CDR3 length is 13 residues. Germline values: CDR1 SGHRS, CDR2 YFSETQ. J gave up 11 bases and V 0 bases, and 8 bases lay outside the gene matches. The chain links TRBV5-1 to TRBJ2-7; 7 nucleotides line up with TRBD1. Sequencing used PBMCs or a T cell subset sorted from them (not recorded which). The source is a young man who had mild COVID-19 (a few samples of this study predate the infection). Cell type and time point are not known. CDR3 coding DNA: TGCGCCAGCAGCTTGGCATCTCAGGGGGACAAGTACTTC. Amino acid sequence: CASSLASQGDKYF.